This T cell receptor beta chain was retrieved from a study of T cells in Graves' hyperthyroidism and ophthalmopathy. Findings and caveats of the study: Stable hyperthyroidism was separated from ophthalmopathy by a model based on 13 V-J features.

This clonotype was seen at least ten times. What it binds is unknown. Amplification of TCR beta CDR3 regions used RNA as the template. The TCR CDR3 was amplified in a first-round RT-PCR using the HTBI primer set. TCRdb analysed the multiplex PCR reads with MiXCR anew, one entry per CDR3 protein. The table includes about 110,000 distinct CDR3 sequences, 15% to 20% detected once. This CDR3 spans 13 amino acids. The germline V gene has CDR1 KGHDR and CDR2 SFDVKD. V lost 3 bases and J 3 bases, leaving 7 bases between the germline ends. The specimen was blood. The sequence came from a woman in her forties or fifties with Graves' hyperthyroidism. The V gene is TRBV24-1, the J gene TRBJ1-2; D unclear. The CDR3 here is CATSDPDDYGYTF. CDR3 sequence (DNA): TGTGCCACCAGTGATCCGGACGACTATGGCTACACCTTC.